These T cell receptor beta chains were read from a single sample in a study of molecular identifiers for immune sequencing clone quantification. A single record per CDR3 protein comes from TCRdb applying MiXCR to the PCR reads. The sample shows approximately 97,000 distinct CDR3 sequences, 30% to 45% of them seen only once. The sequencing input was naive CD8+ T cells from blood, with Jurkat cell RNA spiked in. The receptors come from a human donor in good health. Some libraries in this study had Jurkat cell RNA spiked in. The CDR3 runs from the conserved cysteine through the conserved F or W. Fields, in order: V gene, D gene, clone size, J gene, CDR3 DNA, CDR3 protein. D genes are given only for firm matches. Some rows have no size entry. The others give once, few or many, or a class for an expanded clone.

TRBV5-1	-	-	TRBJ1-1	TGCGCCAGCAGCCCTTTCAGTGATATGAACACTGAAGCTTTCTTT	CASSPFSDMNTEAFF
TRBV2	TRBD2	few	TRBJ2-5	TGTGCCAGCAGTGGATTAGCGGGAGAAATAGAGACCCAGTACTTC	CASSGLAGEIETQYF
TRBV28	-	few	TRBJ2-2	TGTGCCCACAACCTGGGGACCGGGGAGCTGTTTTTT	CAHNLGTGELFF
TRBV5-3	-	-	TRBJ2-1	TGTGCCAGCAGCTCGACCTCTCTCACCGGGGCTCCCGAGCAGTTCTTC	CASSSTSLTGAPEQFF
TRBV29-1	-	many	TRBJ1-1	TGCAGCGTGGGGGTTGGGGGTACTGAAGCTTTCTTT	CSVGVGGTEAFF
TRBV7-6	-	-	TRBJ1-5	TGTGCCAGCAGCGACCAGGGGCCCCAGCATTTT	CASSDQGPQHF
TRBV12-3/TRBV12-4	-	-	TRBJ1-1	TGTGCCAGCAGGTTAAAGGTCCCGATGAACACTGAAGCTTTCTTT	CASRLKVPMNTEAFF
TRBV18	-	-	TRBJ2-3	TGTGCCAGCTCACCTCCCGGGTATGGAGGGAGAGGAGATACGCGGTATTTT	CASSPPGYGGRGDTRYF
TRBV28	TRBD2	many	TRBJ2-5	TGTGCCAGCAGACCCACACGAGGGACTAGCGGTCTCCAAGAGACCCAGTACTTC	CASRPTRGTSGLQETQYF
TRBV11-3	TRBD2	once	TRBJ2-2	TGTGCCAACAGCCCCCGGACTAGGAACACCGGGGAGCTGTTTTTT	CANSPRTRNTGELFF